The 27 T cell receptor beta chains reported below all come from one sample, sequenced in a study of T cells after yellow fever vaccination (dated by TCRdb to between 2019 and 2020). Library method: 5' RACE. Sequencer: Illumina HiSeq 2500. TCRdb trimmed public reads at Q25 via fastp, called clones via MiXCR and kept in-frame beta chains. Identical CDR3 protein sequences are pooled into one entry, listed with their most common genes and DNA. The table for this sample lists 200,000 to 300,000 distinct CDR3 sequences; 13% of them were counted only once. The ten largest clones capture roughly 0.5% of the sample. The treatment or condition tag for this specimen amounts to: live attenuated yellow fever vaccine strain. Sequences were derived from CD4+ T cells sorted from PBMCs, sampled 45 days after the yellow fever booster vaccination. These receptors were collected from a young man who received the YFV17D yellow fever vaccine.

The chain employs TRBV7-9 and TRBJ2-1, with D possibly matching TRBD1 (5 bases). CDR3 length: 16 amino acids. V lost 3 bases and J 4 bases, leaving 16 bases between the germline ends. The germline V gene has CDR1 SEHNR and CDR2 FQNEAQ (reference sequence). The CDR3 DNA reads as TGTGCCAGCAGCTTGAGTGCAGGGATCGGGTACAATGAGCAGTTCTTC. Amino acids: CASSLSAGIGYNEQFF. The full variable domain, completed using reference TRBV7-9 and TRBJ2-1, is DTGVSQNPRHKITKRGQNVTFRCDPISEHNRLYWYRQTLGQGPEFLTYFQNEAQLEKSRLLSDRFSAERPKGSFSTLEIQRTEQGDSAMYLCASSLSAGIGYNEQFFGPGTRLTVL.

The rearrangement joins TRBV6-5 to TRBJ2-1; 7 bases are a match to TRBD2. The CDR3 has 16 amino acids. Per the germline V gene, CDR1 is MNHEY and CDR2 is SVGAGI. V shed 0 bases, J shed 4 bases, and the junction held 6 bases outside the gene matches. The CDR3 DNA sequence: TGTGCCAGCAGTTACTCGATGACTAGCCGGTACAATGAGCAGTTCTTC. This codes for CASSYSMTSRYNEQFF.

The J gene is TRBJ1-4, the V gene TRBV10-3, with a possible D match to TRBD1 (5 bases). The V end was cut by 2 bases, the J end by 8 bases, with 15 bases between. CDR3 length: 15 amino acids. Germline values: CDR1 ENHRY, CDR2 SYGVKD. CDR3 loop: CAISERGVAGEKLFF. CDR3 DNA: TGTGCCATCAGTGAGAGGGGCGTAGCGGGAGAAAAACTGTTTTTT.

The V and J genes are TRBV25-1 and TRBJ2-5, with 7 bases identical to TRBD1. J was trimmed by 1 base and V by 7 bases; bases with no gene match: 12. This CDR3 spans 16 amino acids. The V gene's germline CDR1 is MGHDK and CDR2 SYGVNS. This CDR3 is CASKVEGRGTQETQYF. Here the CDR3 DNA reads TGTGCCAGCAAGGTCGAGGGCAGGGGGACCCAAGAGACCCAGTACTTC.

The chain employs TRBV7-2 and TRBJ2-2, with 11 bases identical to TRBD1. CDR1 is SGHTA, CDR2 FQGNSA, per germline. The ends lost 5 bases at V and 5 bases at J; junction bases unmatched: 7. This CDR3 is built from 16 residues. The CDR3 bases are TGTGCCAGCAGCCTCTTGGGACAGGGGGTTACCGGGGAGCTGTTTTTT. Residues: CASSLLGQGVTGELFF.

CDR3 bases: TGTGCCAGCAGTTTAAGAGGACCGATACAAAATACGCAGTATTTT. Translated: CASSLRGPIQNTQYF. V is TRBV28 and J is TRBJ2-3; the D is unclear. V was shortened by 2 bases and J by 7 bases, with 16 bases between the two germline ends. Germline V gene sequence: CDR1 MDHEN, CDR2 SYDVKM. The CDR3 is 15 residues long.

This clonotype was found a few times. This chain connects TRBV20-1 to TRBJ2-3, with D perhaps matching TRBD2 (5 bases). The CDR3 extends over 14 amino acids. Trimming left V 4 bases short and J 3 bases short, with 14 bases between. Germline V gene data show CDR1 as DFQATT and CDR2 as SNEGSKA (reference sequence). The CDR3 region has the DNA TGCAGTGCTACCAACCCCCGGAGGACAGATACGCAGTATTTT. Translated: CSATNPRRTDTQYF.

This clonotype was counted between two and nine times. The rearrangement links TRBV9 to TRBJ2-2; D ambiguous. CDR1 SGDLS and CDR2 YYNGEE come from the germline V gene. Trimming took off 6 bases at V and 0 bases at J, with 9 bases between the two ends. This CDR3 spans 14 amino acids. The CDR3 reads CASKSRANTGELFF. The CDR3 DNA follows: TGTGCCAGCAAATCTCGCGCGAACACCGGGGAGCTGTTTTTT.

This sequence joins TRBV24-1 and TRBJ2-1; TRBD2 matches at 8 bases. CDR1 KGHDR and CDR2 SFDVKD come from the germline V gene. J was trimmed by 5 bases and V by 10 bases; bases with no gene match: 9. The CDR3 consists of 14 residues. The CDR3 loop reads CATRGLAEDNEQFF. DNA for the CDR3: TGTGCCACTAGAGGACTAGCCGAGGACAATGAGCAGTTCTTC.

This chain connects TRBV18 to TRBJ1-5; no clear D gene. This CDR3 has 13 residues. Trimming took 3 bases from V and 8 from J, leaving 11 bases between them. CDR1 is KGHSH and CDR2 is LQKENI in the germline V gene. The CDR3 bases are TGTGCCAGCTCACCGAACCCCTCCGAGCCCCAGCATTTT. Protein sequence: CASSPNPSEPQHF. The full variable domain, rest sourced from reference TRBV18 and TRBJ1-5, is NAGVMQNPRHLVRRRGQEARLRCSPMKGHSHVYWYRQLPEEGLKFMVYLQKENIIDESGMPKERFSAEFPKEGPSILRIQQVVRGDSAAYFCASSPNPSEPQHFGDGTRLSIL.

This clonotype was seen a few times. V gene TRBV7-2 combines with J gene TRBJ2-4; D is perhaps TRBD1 or TRBD2 (5 bases each). CDR1 and CDR2 from the germline V gene are SGHTA and FQGNSA. The CDR3 length is 16 residues. The V end was cut by 3 bases, the J end by 6 bases, with 18 bases between. The CDR3 region is CASSLVEPGTGNIQYF. CDR3 nucleotides: TGTGCCAGCAGCTTGGTAGAGCCAGGGACGGGAAACATTCAGTACTTC.

The chain uses TRBV12-3 or TRBV12-4 and TRBJ2-7; TRBD2 is a possible D gene (5 bases). Trimming took 5 bases from V and 0 from J, leaving 11 bases between them. CDR3 length equals 14 residues. CDR3 loop: CASSPAESSYEQYF. DNA of the CDR3: TGTGCCAGCAGTCCAGCGGAGAGCTCCTACGAGCAGTACTTC.

A single count supports this clonotype. The chain is built from TRBV6-5 and TRBJ2-6; D is possibly TRBD1 (6 bases). V gave up 2 bases and J gave up 4 bases, with 12 bases separating them. The CDR3 length is 16 residues. Germline CDR1 reads MNHEY; CDR2 reads SVGAGI. CDR3 nucleotides: TGTGCCAGCAGTTACACTACAGGGTCCGGGGCCAACGTCCTGACTTTC. Translating it yields CASSYTTGSGANVLTF.

The gene calls are TRBV7-2 and TRBJ1-3; no firm D call. The ends were cut back, 11 bases at V and 0 bases at J, with 8 bases in the middle. The CDR3 contains 12 residues. The germline V gene encodes CDR1 SGHTA and CDR2 FQGNSA. The CDR3 nucleotides are TGTGCCGGGCAAAGCTCTGGAAACACCATATATTTT. This translates into CAGQSSGNTIYF.

This sequence joins TRBV7-2 and TRBJ2-3; D not certain. V was cut by 1 base and J by 4 bases, with 6 bases left in between. This CDR3 is 13 amino acids long. Germline V gene data show CDR1 as SGHTA and CDR2 as FQGNSA. The CDR3 region is CASSLGHSDTQYF. The CDR3 DNA reads as TGTGCCAGCAGCTTAGGACACTCAGATACGCAGTATTTT.

The chain couples TRBV6-7 to TRBJ1-1, with D perhaps matching TRBD1 (6 bases). TRBV6-7 carries the ORF label, with uncertain function. Trimming shortened V by 6 bases and J by 3 bases, and 20 bases separated the two germline ends. The CDR3 has 16 residues. CDR3 coding DNA: TGTGCCAGCAGGCTCGGGGCAGGGGCCGAGTACACTGAAGCTTTCTTT. Translation gives CASRLGAGAEYTEAFF.

The chain carries TRBV12-3 or TRBV12-4 and TRBJ1-2, with TRBD1 matching over 7 bases. With V trimmed by 5 bases and J by 3 bases, 9 bases remained unmatched. The CDR3 extends over 15 amino acids. The CDR3 DNA reads as TGTGCCAGCAGTCGACAGGGTAGGGGGTACTATGGCTACACCTTC. Its translation is CASSRQGRGYYGYTF.

This clonotype was picked up a small number of times. This chain's CDR3 is CASSPGTGELAQYF. The CDR3 nucleotides read TGTGCCAGCAGCCCAGGGACAGGGGAATTGGCCCAGTACTTC. This sequence joins TRBV5-4 and TRBJ2-5; 10 bases align to TRBD1. The CDR3 spans 14 residues. The ends lost 4 bases at V and 9 bases at J; junction bases unmatched: 9. CDR1 and CDR2 from the germline V gene are SGHNT and YYREEE (reference sequence).

This clonotype was found many times. V is TRBV6-1 and J is TRBJ2-1, with D unclear. The CDR3 spans 15 residues. Looked up from germline, CDR1 is MNHNS and CDR2 is SASEGT. The V end was cut by 6 bases, the J end by 0 bases, with 12 bases between. The chain's CDR3 is CASSSGQSSYNEQFF. CDR3 in DNA: TGTGCCAGCAGCTCCGGCCAGAGCTCCTACAATGAGCAGTTCTTC.

This chain connects TRBV11-2 to TRBJ2-3; unclear D gene. The V gene's germline CDR1 is SGHAT and CDR2 FQNNGV. This CDR3 is built from 11 residues. V was pared by 8 bases and J by 12 bases, with 15 bases between. The CDR3 loop is CASEVLRTQYF. Here the CDR3 DNA reads TGTGCCAGCGAGGTACTCCGAACCCAGTATTTT.

V usage is TRBV4-3 and J usage is TRBJ2-5, with D possibly being TRBD1 (6 bases). Trimming took 4 bases from V and 4 from J, leaving 10 bases between them. Looked up from germline, CDR1 is LGHNA and CDR2 is YSLEER. There are 13 residues in the CDR3. In nucleotides, the CDR3 is TGCGCCAGCAGCCGCGTCAGGGGAGAGACCCAGTACTTC. Its translation: CASSRVRGETQYF.

The chain carries TRBV4-3 and TRBJ1-6; D is possibly TRBD1 (6 bases). Per the germline V gene, CDR1 is LGHNA and CDR2 is YSLEER. This CDR3 has 17 amino acids. V was clipped by 4 bases and J by 14 bases, with 27 bases between them. The CDR3 is CASSPPTGPGRPLALHF. CDR3 DNA: TGCGCCAGCAGCCCCCCGACAGGTCCTGGGAGACCCTTGGCCCTCCACTTT.

This sequence joins TRBV27 and TRBJ2-2, with D perhaps TRBD1 (6 bases). V dropped 8 bases and J dropped 1 base, with 14 bases sitting between them. The CDR3 sequence is 15 residues long. Germline V gene data show CDR1 as MNHEY and CDR2 as SMNVEV (reference sequence). The CDR3 region has the DNA TGTGCCAGCCAGGGGTGGGGGAAGAACACCGGGGAGCTGTTTTTT. As protein: CASQGWGKNTGELFF.

CDR3 sequence: CASSGRRDRGEHYNEQFF. The CDR3 DNA follows: TGTGCCAGCAGTGGACGCCGGGACAGGGGGGAACACTACAATGAGCAGTTCTTC. The rearrangement joins TRBV6-4 to TRBJ2-1, with 11 bases fitting TRBD1. The J segment lost 3 bases and the V segment lost 4 bases, leaving 11 bases of the junction unmatched. The germline CDR1 and CDR2 sequences are MRHNA and SNTAGT. This CDR3 region has 18 residues.

In this sample, this clonotype turned up a few times. The rearrangement links TRBV12-3 or TRBV12-4 to TRBJ2-7; the match to TRBD2 covers 14 bases. After removal of 6 bases from V and 5 bases from J, the junction contained 12 bases not matched to a gene. The length of the CDR3 is 17 residues. The CDR3 DNA follows: TGTGCCAGCAGCCGTTGGTTGGGACTAGCGGGAGACAACGAGCAGTACTTC. Its translation: CASSRWLGLAGDNEQYF.

The chain uses TRBV5-1 and TRBJ2-5, with D possibly TRBD2 on 6 matching bases. The CDR3 contains 14 residues. The V and J ends lost 4 bases and 1 base respectively, with 11 bases between them. Per the germline V gene, CDR1 is SGHRS and CDR2 is YFSETQ. The CDR3 reads CASSPGSSQETQYF. CDR3 coding DNA: TGCGCCAGCAGCCCCGGGAGTAGCCAAGAGACCCAGTACTTC.

The table lists this clonotype with a few counts. This chain uses TRBV7-2 with TRBJ2-1, with D possibly TRBD2 on 5 matching bases. CDR3 length: 14 residues. CDR1 and CDR2 (germline): SGHTA, FQGNSA. V was trimmed by 5 bases and J by 8 bases, leaving 16 bases between them. The CDR3: CASSRPGSVDEQFF. The CDR3 coding sequence is TGTGCCAGCAGCCGTCCGGGGAGCGTGGATGAGCAGTTCTTC.